This T cell receptor (beta chain) was profiled in a study of T cell responses to AZD1222 COVID-19 vaccine. Study-wide results and caveats: In the spike-specific TCR repertoire, nearly half reportedly target unmutated variant regions.

With regard to this clone: Its target is not known.

The method was immunoSEQ multiplex PCR; TCRdb's version includes in-frame clones alone and lacks a portion of them. The repertoire consists of 100,000 to 120,000 clones, with around 81% occurring once and the leading ten covering less than 5%. The CDR3 is made up of 20 amino acids. The V gene's germline CDR1 is KGHDR and CDR2 SFDVKD. Trimming removed 1 base at V and 0 bases at J, with 22 bases between. The source material was peripheral blood, sampled on day 0 of AZD1222 vaccination. The chain links TRBV24-1 to TRBJ2-3; tentatively, D is TRBD1 (6 bases). The source of this sequence is an adult in good health. The CDR3 region has the DNA TGTGCCACCAGTGATTTAAACAGGGCCGGGTTCTCAACCAGCACAGATACGCAGTATTTT. It yields the protein CATSDLNRAGFSTSTDTQYF.